The T cell receptor beta chain under discussion was sequenced for a study of Graves' ophthalmopathy and Graves' hyperthyroidism. Study-level findings and limits: Blood shared most expanded thyroid clonotypes above 0.001 frequency.

Scientists amplified the TCR beta CDR3 regions from RNA transcripts. RT-PCR was first run with HTBI primers, then multiplex PCR in a second round. TCRdb redid the calling of the multiplex PCR reads with MiXCR, one entry per CDR3 protein. Of approximately 460,000 distinct CDR3 sequences listed, approximately 15% are singletons. Concerning this clonotype itself: What it binds is unknown.

Trimming took off 3 bases at V and 4 bases at J, with 10 bases between the two ends. CDR1 is LGHNA, CDR2 YNFKEQ, per germline. The CDR3 totals 14 residues. For donors with ophthalmopathy, the disease showed moderate-to-severe activity, reached CAS ≥3 and NOSPECS ≥4, and had lasted under 3 months. Ineligible for inclusion were patients with other autoimmune diseases, uncontrolled infections, pregnancy or lactation. A volume of 9.5 to 10 ml of fresh peripheral blood supplied the PBMCs. Sequenced material: blood. This receptor was identified in a woman in her 30s with Graves' ophthalmopathy. The chain is built from TRBV4-2 and TRBJ2-4; D remains ambiguous. The CDR3 DNA reads TGTGCCAGCAGCCAGTTCTCCAGGAAAAACATTCAGTACTTC. Residues: CASSQFSRKNIQYF.